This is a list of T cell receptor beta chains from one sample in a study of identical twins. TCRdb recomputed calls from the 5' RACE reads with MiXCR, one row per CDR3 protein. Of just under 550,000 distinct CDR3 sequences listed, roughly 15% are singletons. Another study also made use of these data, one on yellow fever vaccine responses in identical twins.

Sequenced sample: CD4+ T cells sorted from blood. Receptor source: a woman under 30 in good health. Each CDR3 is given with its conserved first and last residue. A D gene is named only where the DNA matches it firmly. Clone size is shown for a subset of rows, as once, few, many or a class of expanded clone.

cdr3_aa: CSGGRTSKYNTEAFF
cdr3_nt: TGCAGTGGTGGTCGAACTTCCAAGTACAACACTGAAGCTTTCTTT
clone_size: -
v_call: TRBV20-1
d_call: -
j_call: TRBJ1-1

cdr3_aa: CATSDPRPGQNYGYTF
cdr3_nt: TGTGCCACCAGTGACCCAAGGCCGGGACAGAACTATGGCTACACCTTC
clone_size: few
v_call: TRBV24-1
d_call: TRBD1
j_call: TRBJ1-2

cdr3_aa: CASSSIRGRNTEAFF
cdr3_nt: TGCGCCAGCAGCTCTATCAGGGGTAGGAACACTGAAGCTTTCTTT
clone_size: -
v_call: TRBV5-1
d_call: -
j_call: TRBJ1-1

cdr3_aa: CASSQIGSRGEEFF
cdr3_nt: TGTGCCAGCAGCCAAATTGGTTCGCGGGGGGAAGAGTTCTTC
clone_size: few
v_call: TRBV7-9
d_call: TRBD2
j_call: TRBJ2-1

cdr3_aa: CASSPPWGTGDPDTQYF
cdr3_nt: TGTGCCAGCAGTCCCCCCTGGGGGACAGGGGACCCAGATACGCAGTATTTT
clone_size: few
v_call: TRBV25-1
d_call: TRBD1
j_call: TRBJ2-3

cdr3_aa: CAISVIGETQYF
cdr3_nt: TGTGCCATCAGTGTGATCGGGGAGACCCAGTACTTC
clone_size: many
v_call: TRBV10-3
d_call: -
j_call: TRBJ2-5

cdr3_aa: CASSLAPGLAGGGGDTQYF
cdr3_nt: TGTGCCAGCAGTTTAGCCCCGGGACTAGCGGGGGGCGGTGGAGATACGCAGTATTTT
clone_size: few
v_call: TRBV27
d_call: TRBD2
j_call: TRBJ2-3

cdr3_aa: CATSDSRTGLSTDTQYF
cdr3_nt: TGTGCCACCAGTGATTCCAGGACAGGACTAAGCACAGATACGCAGTATTTT
clone_size: few
v_call: TRBV24-1
d_call: -
j_call: TRBJ2-3

cdr3_aa: CASSLEGQLGTQYF
cdr3_nt: TGTGCCAGCAGCTTAGAGGGTCAGTTGGGGACCCAGTACTTC
clone_size: -
v_call: TRBV7-3
d_call: -
j_call: TRBJ2-5

cdr3_aa: CASSGTGLPNNEQFF
cdr3_nt: TGCGCCAGCAGTGGAACAGGCTTGCCCAACAATGAGCAGTTCTTC
clone_size: -
v_call: TRBV10-1
d_call: -
j_call: TRBJ2-1

cdr3_aa: CASSLDGGGVPYEQYF
cdr3_nt: TGCGCCAGCAGCTTGGATGGAGGGGGTGTTCCCTACGAGCAGTACTTC
clone_size: few
v_call: TRBV5-1
d_call: -
j_call: TRBJ2-7

cdr3_aa: CASSLELAGGPTDTQYF
cdr3_nt: TGTGCCAGCAGCTTAGAGTTAGCGGGGGGGCCCACAGATACGCAGTATTTT
clone_size: -
v_call: TRBV7-9
d_call: TRBD2
j_call: TRBJ2-3

cdr3_aa: CASSLRLAGGTADTQYF
cdr3_nt: TGTGCCAGCAGCCTGCGACTAGCGGGAGGGACGGCAGATACGCAGTATTTT
clone_size: -
v_call: TRBV7-2
d_call: TRBD2
j_call: TRBJ2-3

cdr3_aa: CASRRSGNTEAFF
cdr3_nt: TGTGCCAGCAGGAGATCAGGGAACACTGAAGCTTTCTTT
clone_size: many
v_call: TRBV6-1
d_call: -
j_call: TRBJ1-1

cdr3_aa: CASSEGTGRRETQYF
cdr3_nt: TGTGCCAGCAGTGAAGGGACAGGAAGGCGTGAGACCCAGTACTTC
clone_size: -
v_call: TRBV2
d_call: TRBD1
j_call: TRBJ2-5

cdr3_aa: CAISDIFSYGYTF
cdr3_nt: TGTGCCATCAGTGATATTTTTTCCTATGGCTACACCTTC
clone_size: few
v_call: TRBV10-3
d_call: -
j_call: TRBJ1-2

cdr3_aa: CASSPVTSGGQETQYF
cdr3_nt: TGTGCCAGCAGCCCAGTGACTAGCGGGGGGCAAGAGACCCAGTACTTC
clone_size: many
v_call: TRBV5-6
d_call: TRBD2
j_call: TRBJ2-5

cdr3_aa: CASSSSGGTNEKLFF
cdr3_nt: TGTGCCAGCAGTTCCTCAGGGGGGACTAATGAAAAACTGTTTTTT
clone_size: few
v_call: TRBV12-3/TRBV12-4
d_call: TRBD1
j_call: TRBJ1-4

cdr3_aa: CASSDGGPNWNEQFF
cdr3_nt: TGTGCCAGCAGTGACGGGGGGCCGAATTGGAATGAGCAGTTCTTC
clone_size: few
v_call: TRBV2
d_call: -
j_call: TRBJ2-1

cdr3_aa: CASSLSASGDHEQFF
cdr3_nt: TGTGCCAGCAGTTTATCGGCTAGCGGGGACCATGAGCAGTTCTTC
clone_size: few
v_call: TRBV28
d_call: TRBD2
j_call: TRBJ2-1

cdr3_aa: CASSPTGPPAAFF
cdr3_nt: TGTGCCAGCAGTCCCACCGGACCGCCGGCGGCTTTCTTT
clone_size: few
v_call: TRBV28
d_call: -
j_call: TRBJ1-1

cdr3_aa: CASSPSSDSGANVLTF
cdr3_nt: TGTGCCAGCAGCCCAAGTAGCGACTCTGGGGCCAACGTCCTGACTTTC
clone_size: few
v_call: TRBV3-1
d_call: -
j_call: TRBJ2-6

cdr3_aa: CASSFISGGQTDTQYF
cdr3_nt: TGCGCCAGCAGCTTTATATCGGGAGGGCAGACAGATACGCAGTATTTT
clone_size: -
v_call: TRBV5-1
d_call: TRBD2
j_call: TRBJ2-3

cdr3_aa: CASLSASGQRNGIGMNTEAFF
cdr3_nt: TGTGCCAGCCTTAGTGCATCCGGGCAGAGGAACGGAATCGGAATGAACACTGAAGCTTTCTTT
clone_size: -
v_call: TRBV6-2/TRBV6-3
d_call: -
j_call: TRBJ1-1

cdr3_aa: CASSPGQSFTGELFF
cdr3_nt: TGTGCCAGCTCACCGGGACAGTCGTTCACCGGGGAGCTGTTTTTT
clone_size: few
v_call: TRBV18
d_call: TRBD1
j_call: TRBJ2-2

cdr3_aa: CASSLQGKTEAFF
cdr3_nt: TGTGCCAGCAGCCTACAGGGGAAGACTGAAGCTTTCTTT
clone_size: few
v_call: TRBV6-1
d_call: TRBD1
j_call: TRBJ1-1

cdr3_aa: CASSHRGRKEDGYTF
cdr3_nt: TGTGCCAGCAGCCACCGGGGACGGAAAGAGGATGGCTACACCTTC
clone_size: -
v_call: TRBV12-3/TRBV12-4
d_call: -
j_call: TRBJ1-2

cdr3_aa: CASSSRGTANTGELFF
cdr3_nt: TGTGCCAGCAGTTCCCGCGGAACCGCGAACACCGGGGAGCTGTTTTTT
clone_size: few
v_call: TRBV12-3/TRBV12-4
d_call: -
j_call: TRBJ2-2

cdr3_aa: CASMIGDTGELFF
cdr3_nt: TGCGCCAGCATGATTGGGGACACCGGGGAGCTGTTTTTT
clone_size: few
v_call: TRBV5-1
d_call: -
j_call: TRBJ2-2

cdr3_aa: CASSYGQPAGEQYF
cdr3_nt: TGTGCCAGCAGTTATGGACAGCCCGCAGGCGAGCAGTACTTC
clone_size: few
v_call: TRBV5-5
d_call: -
j_call: TRBJ2-7

cdr3_aa: CASSEWVLREAHSEQFF
cdr3_nt: TGTGCCAGCAGTGAATGGGTGTTGAGGGAGGCCCACAGCGAGCAGTTCTTC
clone_size: -
v_call: TRBV25-1
d_call: -
j_call: TRBJ2-1

cdr3_aa: CASRPQGAGSPLHF
cdr3_nt: TGTGCCAGCAGACCCCAGGGCGCGGGTTCACCCCTCCACTTT
clone_size: -
v_call: TRBV6-1
d_call: -
j_call: TRBJ1-6

cdr3_aa: CASSLRQGNEQFF
cdr3_nt: TGTGCCAGCAGCTTGCGGCAGGGGAATGAGCAGTTCTTC
clone_size: -
v_call: TRBV5-6
d_call: -
j_call: TRBJ2-1

cdr3_aa: CATSRGQGWGTEAFF
cdr3_nt: TGTGCCACCAGCAGAGGACAGGGGTGGGGGACTGAAGCTTTCTTT
clone_size: -
v_call: TRBV15
d_call: TRBD1
j_call: TRBJ1-1

cdr3_aa: CAISPNLGQQFF
cdr3_nt: TGTGCCATCAGCCCAAACCTCGGTCAGCAGTTCTTC
clone_size: few
v_call: TRBV10-3
d_call: -
j_call: TRBJ2-1

cdr3_aa: CASSSSDTLLNSPLHF
cdr3_nt: TGTGCCAGCAGCTCATCCGACACTTTATTAAATTCACCCCTCCACTTT
clone_size: few
v_call: TRBV27
d_call: -
j_call: TRBJ1-6

cdr3_aa: CASSGTSESSYEQYF
cdr3_nt: TGTGCCAGCAGCGGTACTAGCGAGAGCTCCTACGAGCAGTACTTC
clone_size: -
v_call: TRBV12-3/TRBV12-4
d_call: TRBD2
j_call: TRBJ2-7

cdr3_aa: CASVGQGTDTQYF
cdr3_nt: TGTGCCAGTGTGGGACAGGGCACAGATACGCAGTATTTT
clone_size: -
v_call: TRBV5-6
d_call: TRBD1
j_call: TRBJ2-3

cdr3_aa: CSGVGGGTKNIQYF
cdr3_nt: TGCAGTGGGGTGGGCGGAGGGACCAAAAACATTCAGTACTTC
clone_size: few
v_call: TRBV20-1
d_call: -
j_call: TRBJ2-4

cdr3_aa: CASSSQGRVGYTF
cdr3_nt: TGTGCCAGCAGTTCACAGGGGCGAGTTGGCTACACCTTC
clone_size: few
v_call: TRBV7-9
d_call: TRBD1
j_call: TRBJ1-2

cdr3_aa: CATSSGGEQFF
cdr3_nt: TGTGCCACCAGCTCAGGAGGGGAGCAGTTCTTC
clone_size: few
v_call: TRBV10-3
d_call: -
j_call: TRBJ2-1

cdr3_aa: CASSQMTGGAYNEQFF
cdr3_nt: TGTGCCAGCAGCCAAATGACAGGGGGCGCCTACAATGAGCAGTTCTTC
clone_size: once
v_call: TRBV3-1
d_call: TRBD1
j_call: TRBJ2-1

cdr3_aa: CASSPGTVLAPLHF
cdr3_nt: TGCGCCAGCAGCCCCGGGACGGTCCTGGCACCCCTCCACTTT
clone_size: few
v_call: TRBV5-1
d_call: -
j_call: TRBJ1-6

cdr3_aa: CASRSMGHPGLGMRYEQYF
cdr3_nt: TGTGCCAGCAGATCCATGGGGCATCCGGGACTAGGAATGCGCTACGAGCAGTACTTC
clone_size: -
v_call: TRBV28
d_call: TRBD2
j_call: TRBJ2-7

cdr3_aa: CASSYSGVSSYNEQFF
cdr3_nt: TGCGCCAGCAGCTATAGCGGGGTGAGCTCCTACAATGAGCAGTTCTTC
clone_size: -
v_call: TRBV5-1
d_call: TRBD2
j_call: TRBJ2-1

cdr3_aa: CASSVYSGIQFF
cdr3_nt: TGTGCCAGCAGCGTTTATAGCGGGATTCAGTTCTTC
clone_size: -
v_call: TRBV11-2
d_call: TRBD2
j_call: TRBJ2-1

cdr3_aa: CATSSIDRGPKNIQYF
cdr3_nt: TGTGCCACCAGCAGTATAGACAGGGGACCCAAAAACATTCAGTACTTC
clone_size: -
v_call: TRBV15
d_call: TRBD1
j_call: TRBJ2-4

cdr3_aa: CSARVAGLAANTGELFF
cdr3_nt: TGCAGTGCTAGAGTAGCGGGTCTAGCGGCGAACACCGGGGAGCTGTTTTTT
clone_size: -
v_call: TRBV20-1
d_call: TRBD2
j_call: TRBJ2-2

cdr3_aa: CASSSAGTLPYEQYF
cdr3_nt: TGTGCCAGCAGCTCGGCCGGGACACTACCCTACGAGCAGTACTTC
clone_size: -
v_call: TRBV7-2
d_call: -
j_call: TRBJ2-7

cdr3_aa: CASRAPGRVTEAFF
cdr3_nt: TGTGCCAGCAGGGCCCCCGGGAGGGTAACTGAAGCTTTCTTT
clone_size: -
v_call: TRBV6-1
d_call: -
j_call: TRBJ1-1

cdr3_aa: CASRSGGAETQYF
cdr3_nt: TGTGCCAGCAGGTCGGGGGGCGCGGAGACCCAGTACTTC
clone_size: -
v_call: TRBV12-3/TRBV12-4
d_call: -
j_call: TRBJ2-5

cdr3_aa: CASSPRDRGGDTEAFF
cdr3_nt: TGTGCCAGCAGCCCCCGGGACAGGGGGGGGGACACTGAAGCTTTCTTT
clone_size: many
v_call: TRBV12-3/TRBV12-4
d_call: TRBD1
j_call: TRBJ1-1

cdr3_aa: CASSYSGGILNTQYF
cdr3_nt: TGTGCCAGCAGTTACTCTGGGGGCATTTTGAATACGCAGTATTTT
clone_size: -
v_call: TRBV6-5
d_call: -
j_call: TRBJ2-3

cdr3_aa: CASKGSSGRNIQYF
cdr3_nt: TGTGCCAGCAAAGGTAGCAGCGGGAGGAACATTCAGTACTTC
clone_size: few
v_call: TRBV27
d_call: TRBD2
j_call: TRBJ2-4

cdr3_aa: CASSLGSWKETQYF
cdr3_nt: TGTGCCAGCAGCTTAGGTTCCTGGAAAGAGACCCAGTACTTC
clone_size: few
v_call: TRBV7-2
d_call: -
j_call: TRBJ2-5